The 10 T cell receptor beta chains below come from one sample, sequenced in a study of blood T cell repertoires in COVID-19. TCRdb's table, derived via immunoSEQ multiplex PCR, lists solely in-frame clones and lacks some. The sample lists a few hundred thousand clones; around 85% were seen once. The sequencing sample was made of peripheral blood. The source of these receptors is a woman under 30 with acute or convalescent COVID-19.

The J gene is TRBJ2-3, the V gene TRBV5-4, with 7 bases matching TRBD1. This CDR3 comprises 15 residues. The germline CDR1 and CDR2 sequences are SGHNT and YYREEE (reference sequence). With 1 base clipped from V and 2 bases from J, the junction kept 4 bases outside the gene matches. Written as DNA, the CDR3 is TGTGCCAGCAGCTTGAGGGACAGCTTCACAGATACGCAGTATTTT. The encoded protein is CASSLRDSFTDTQYF.

V is TRBV3-1 (or the pseudogene TRBV3-2) and J is TRBJ1-2; 7 positions match TRBD1. This CDR3 comprises 14 residues. Germline CDR1 and CDR2: LGHDT and YNNKEL (reference sequence). V shed 7 bases and J 4 bases; nucleotides not matched to a gene: 9. CDR3 sequence: CASKGTASPYGYTF. Written as DNA, the CDR3 is TGTGCCAGCAAAGGGACAGCTTCGCCCTATGGCTACACCTTC.

This chain connects TRBV11-2 to TRBJ2-1; 15 nucleotides align to TRBD2. Trimming took 4 bases from V and 8 from J; bases not matched to a gene: 15. Germline CDR1 is SGHAT and CDR2 is FQNNGV. This CDR3 is built from 19 residues. The CDR3 DNA sequence: TGTGCCAGCAGCTCCCAGGGACTAGCGGGAGGAAGGGGAAGCGATGAGCAGTTCTTC. Translation gives CASSSQGLAGGRGSDEQFF.

In this sample, this clone turned up a few times. V is TRBV5-6 and J is TRBJ1-3; 9 bases align to TRBD1. Germline-derived CDR1 and CDR2 are SGHDT and YYEEEE. The CDR3 extends over 15 amino acids. Trimming cost V 3 bases and J 4 bases; bases outside gene matches: 5. CDR3 coding DNA: TGTGCCAGCAGCTGGGACAGGGCTGCAGGAAACACCATATATTTT. This sequence encodes CASSWDRAAGNTIYF.

This sequence joins TRBV2 and TRBJ1-3, with TRBD1 as a possible D gene (5 bases). The CDR3 has 13 residues. Deletions cut 5 bases from V and 2 bases from J, with 7 bases between. In germline, CDR1 is SNHLY, CDR2 FYNNEI. The chain's CDR3 is CASSLGAGNTIYF. CDR3 nucleotide sequence: TGTGCCAGCAGTCTAGGGGCTGGAAACACCATATATTTT.

In DNA form, the CDR3 reads TGTGCCAGCATCTCGGGGGGCGCAGGTGGCTACACCTTC. It encodes CASISGGAGGYTF. The chain has TRBV28 and TRBJ1-2; D possibly corresponds to TRBD1 (6 bases). Trimming shortened V by 7 bases and J by 7 bases, and 16 bases separated the two germline ends. The CDR3 is made up of 13 amino acids. CDR1 and CDR2 (germline): MDHEN, SYDVKM.

The chain joins TRBV4-2 to TRBJ2-5, with 7 positions matching TRBD2. The CDR3 length is 16 residues. Germline assignment: CDR1 LGHNA and CDR2 YNFKEQ. V trimming: 4 bases; J trimming: 6 bases; junction bases outside the gene matches: 14. CDR3 nucleotide sequence: TGTGCCAGCAGCCCAGAAGCGGGATTGGGCCCGAAGACCCAGTACTTC. Translating gives CASSPEAGLGPKTQYF.

The V and J genes are TRBV5-1 and TRBJ2-2; 7 bases agree with TRBD1. Trimming took 3 bases from V and 6 from J; bases not matched to a gene: 5. This CDR3 region has 14 residues. Germline V gives CDR1 SGHRS, CDR2 YFSETQ. The CDR3 region is CASSSRQGAGELFF. The CDR3 DNA sequence: TGCGCCAGCAGCTCCAGACAGGGTGCCGGGGAGCTGTTTTTT.

The CDR3, as DNA: TGTGCCACCGCCGGACAGGTTAGCAATCAGCCCCAGCATTTT. Protein: CATAGQVSNQPQHF. The V gene is TRBV19, the J gene TRBJ1-5; 7 bases match TRBD1. V shed 10 bases and J 0 bases; nucleotides not matched to a gene: 6. The germline V gene has CDR1 LNHDA and CDR2 SQIVND (reference sequence). This CDR3 is 14 amino acids long.

The V and J genes are TRBV18 and TRBJ1-5; 10 bases fit TRBD1. Per the germline V gene, CDR1 is KGHSH and CDR2 is LQKENI. This CDR3 is 16 amino acids long. With 0 bases clipped from V and 1 base from J, the junction kept 0 bases outside the gene matches. The CDR3 DNA follows: TGTGCCAGCTCACCACCGGGACAGGGGAGCAATCAGCCCCAGCATTTT. Its translation: CASSPPGQGSNQPQHF.